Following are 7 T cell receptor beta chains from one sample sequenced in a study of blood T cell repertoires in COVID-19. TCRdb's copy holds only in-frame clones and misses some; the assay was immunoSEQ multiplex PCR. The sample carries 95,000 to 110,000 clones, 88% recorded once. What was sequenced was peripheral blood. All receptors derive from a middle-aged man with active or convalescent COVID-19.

CDR3 DNA sequence: TGTGCCAGCCAAGACACAGGGCTGGTGAGTGGCTACACCTTC. This translates into CASQDTGLVSGYTF. This rearrangement joins TRBV28 to TRBJ1-2; D may be TRBD1 (6 bases). The germline V and J ends were trimmed by 8 bases and 7 bases, with 20 bases remaining between them. Per the germline V gene, CDR1 is MDHEN and CDR2 is SYDVKM. The CDR3 spans 14 residues.

CDR3: CASSQDRRGYTSTDTQYF. CDR3 nucleotide sequence: TGCGCCAGCAGCCAAGACCGGCGGGGCTACACTTCCACAGATACGCAGTATTTT. The chain is built from TRBV4-1 and TRBJ2-3; D may be TRBD2 (6 bases). Germline V lookup: CDR1 MGHRA, CDR2 YSYEKL. The length of the CDR3 is 18 residues. V lost 0 bases and J lost 2, with 18 bases in between.

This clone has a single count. For the CDR3, the DNA is TGCAGTGCTAGTCCAGGCGACTATAATTCACCCCTCCACTTT. Amino acids: CSASPGDYNSPLHF. This chain links TRBV20-1 with TRBJ1-6; D is unresolved. The V end was cut by 3 bases, the J end by 3 bases, with 9 bases between. Per the germline V gene, CDR1 is DFQATT and CDR2 is SNEGSKA (reference sequence). The CDR3 is 14 amino acids.

The CDR3 here is CASSFLTYQETQYF. In DNA form, the CDR3 reads TGTGCCAGCAGCTTCCTAACGTACCAAGAGACCCAGTACTTC. J is TRBJ2-5 and V is TRBV11-2; D is unresolved. CDR3 length: 14 residues. V lost 3 bases to trimming and J lost 0 bases, with 8 bases between them. In germline, CDR1 is SGHAT, CDR2 FQNNGV.

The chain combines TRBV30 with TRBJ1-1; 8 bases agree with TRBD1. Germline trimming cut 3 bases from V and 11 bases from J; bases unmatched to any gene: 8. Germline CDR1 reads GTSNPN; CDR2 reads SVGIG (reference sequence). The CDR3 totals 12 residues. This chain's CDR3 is CAWSQTGGQAFF. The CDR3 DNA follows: TGTGCCTGGAGCCAAACAGGGGGACAGGCTTTCTTT. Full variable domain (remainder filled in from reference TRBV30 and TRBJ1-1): SQTIHQWPATLVQPVGSPLSLECTVEGTSNPNLYWYRQAAGRGLQLLFYSVGIGQISSEVPQNLSASRPQDRQFILSSKKLLLSDSGFYLCAWSQTGGQAFFGQGTRLTVV.

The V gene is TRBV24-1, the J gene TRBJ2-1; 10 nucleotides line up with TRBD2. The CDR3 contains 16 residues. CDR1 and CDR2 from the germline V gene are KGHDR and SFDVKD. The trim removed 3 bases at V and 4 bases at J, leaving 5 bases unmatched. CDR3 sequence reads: CATSDPLAGAYNEQFF. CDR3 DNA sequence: TGTGCCACCAGTGATCCTCTAGCGGGAGCTTACAATGAGCAGTTCTTC.

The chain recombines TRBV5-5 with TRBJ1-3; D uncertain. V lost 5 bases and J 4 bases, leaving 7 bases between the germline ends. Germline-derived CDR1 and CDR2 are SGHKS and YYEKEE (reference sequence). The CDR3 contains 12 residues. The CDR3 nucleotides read TGTGCCAGCAGAGGAGGGGGAAACACCATATATTTT. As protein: CASRGGGNTIYF.